This paragraph reports one T cell receptor (beta chain). The sample comes from a study of control samples from healthy donors and cancer patients. Sequencing was performed with immunoSEQ multiplex PCR; in TCRdb, only in-frame clones are kept and a portion is missing. This sample carries about 180,000 clones, roughly nine tenths of them seen once, and the ten largest clones take 1.3% to 1.5%. V was pared by 2 bases and J by 0 bases, with 16 bases between. The CDR3 extends over 17 amino acids. Germline lookup yields CDR1 LGHNA and CDR2 YNFKEQ. The sequence came from a young man in good health. Sequenced input: blood. This sequence joins TRBV4-2 and TRBJ1-1; no clear D gene. The CDR3 DNA is TGTGCCAGCAGCCAATTTGTTAACCTGGGTGTGAACACTGAAGCTTTCTTT. It yields the protein CASSQFVNLGVNTEAFF.